Detailed here is one T cell receptor beta chain. What this receptor recognizes is not known. It has no much larger one-base neighbor in the sample; base qualities were not kept. CDR1 LGHDT and CDR2 YNNKEL are derived from the germline V gene (reference sequence). The CDR3, cysteine through phenylalanine, is 16 amino acids long. Just CDR3 DNA is preserved here, 48 bases in frame from base 1. Here V drops 1 base and J drops 4 bases, and the junction holds 2 bases not matched to any gene. These data originate in a study of control samples from healthy donors and cancer patients (TCRdb year 2020). The library was generated by the immunoSEQ multiplex PCR assay. TCRdb obtained this table from immuneACCESS and retained in-frame rearrangements with V and J assigned. These tables miss some clones; where compared with another copy, unresolved V genes account for less than half of the shortfall, and the remainder is unexplained. The sample contains hundreds of thousands of clones, 75% to 95% of them found a single time. The ten largest clones add up to 5% to 7% of the sample.

The sequenced material came from PBMCs. The sequence was collected from a man aged 40-55 years with head and neck cancer. The rearranged segments are TRBV3-1 (or the pseudogene TRBV3-2) and TRBJ2-1; 12 bases in between match TRBD2. The encoded CDR3 is CASSQVGLAGYNEQFF. The sequence in DNA is TGTGCCAGCAGCCAAGTTGGACTAGCGGGGTACAATGAGCAGTTCTTC.